This T cell receptor (beta chain) was identified during a study of T cell responses to AZD1222 COVID-19 vaccine. The study, taken as a whole, reports: Only six or seven AZD1222 recipients were seropositive at baseline. There were mostly white British donors and more females than males, and clonal diversity was possibly underestimated. After two AZD1222 doses, spike-specific TCR breadth and depth rose versus day 0.

A remark on this clone: Its antigen is not known.

Looked up from germline, CDR1 is KGHSH and CDR2 is LQKENI. This CDR3 is built from 15 residues. Trimming cost V 0 bases and J 5 bases, with 10 bases left between them. The assay was immunoSEQ multiplex PCR, and TCRdb's table has in-frame clones only and misses some. Among some 150,000 clones listed, roughly 86% were seen once. Source: peripheral blood, taken 28 days after the second AZD1222 dose. The receptor comes from an adult who received the AZD1222 COVID-19 vaccine. This chain joins TRBV18 and TRBJ2-2; D may be TRBD2 (7 bases). DNA of the CDR3: TGTGCCAGCTCACCACCGGGGGGGCGTACCGGGGAGCTGTTTTTT. Translated, it gives CASSPPGGRTGELFF.